These T cell receptor beta chains were read from a single sample in a study of blood T cell repertoires in COVID-19. Generated by immunoSEQ multiplex PCR, the TCRdb table keeps only in-frame clones and is missing some. The sample lists about 220,000 clones; approximately 81% were seen once. The material sequenced was peripheral blood. These receptors all stem from a woman aged 55 to 70 who had recovered from COVID-19. CDR3s include the opening cysteine and the closing phenylalanine or tryptophan. Each record gives: V gene, D gene, J gene, clone size, CDR3 DNA, CDR3 protein. A D gene is named only where the DNA matches it firmly. The size field is filled for only some rows; it gives once, few, many or a size class.

v_call: TRBV4-1
d_call: TRBD1
j_call: TRBJ1-1
clone_size: .
cdr3_nt: TGCGCCAGCAACGAAGGACAGGGTTCGGCTTTCTTT
cdr3_aa: CASNEGQGSAFF

v_call: TRBV2
d_call: TRBD1
j_call: TRBJ2-2
clone_size: few
cdr3_nt: TGTGCCAGCCAGGGGGCGCTTGTCGGGACCGGGGAGCTGTTTTTT
cdr3_aa: CASQGALVGTGELFF

v_call: TRBV19
d_call: TRBD1
j_call: TRBJ1-2
clone_size: .
cdr3_nt: TGTGCCAGTAGTATATCGAAGGGGGCGGTCTATGGCTACACCTTC
cdr3_aa: CASSISKGAVYGYTF

v_call: TRBV4-3
d_call: TRBD2
j_call: TRBJ2-7
clone_size: .
cdr3_nt: TGCGCCAGCAGCCAAGACGGGACGGCGAGGCCGGGACTAGCGGGCTACGAGCAGTACTTC
cdr3_aa: CASSQDGTARPGLAGYEQYF

v_call: TRBV5-5
d_call: TRBD1
j_call: TRBJ1-5
clone_size: .
cdr3_nt: TGTGCCAGCAGCTTGGGCACGGACAGGCGCTATCAGCCCCAGCATTTT
cdr3_aa: CASSLGTDRRYQPQHF

v_call: TRBV5-8
d_call: .
j_call: TRBJ2-7
clone_size: .
cdr3_nt: TGTGCCAGCACCAGGACGCGCCGGGGGGAGCAGTACTTC
cdr3_aa: CASTRTRRGEQYF

v_call: TRBV5-6
d_call: .
j_call: TRBJ1-1
clone_size: .
cdr3_nt: TGTGCCAGCAGCTTACCGGGGTTTCCTGAAGCTTTCTTT
cdr3_aa: CASSLPGFPEAFF

v_call: TRBV5-4
d_call: TRBD2
j_call: TRBJ2-1
clone_size: .
cdr3_nt: TGTGCCAGCAGCTGGGGTCTAGCGGGGGGGAGCTATTACAATGAGCAGTTCTTC
cdr3_aa: CASSWGLAGGSYYNEQFF

v_call: TRBV12-3/TRBV12-4
d_call: .
j_call: TRBJ2-7
clone_size: .
cdr3_nt: TGTGCCAGCAGTCGAGGAGGGGCCTACGAGCAGTACTTC
cdr3_aa: CASSRGGAYEQYF

v_call: TRBV5-1
d_call: TRBD2
j_call: TRBJ2-1
clone_size: .
cdr3_nt: TGCGCCAGCAGCGCGAGCGGGGGGCTATACAATGAGCAGTTCTTC
cdr3_aa: CASSASGGLYNEQFF

v_call: TRBV7-2
d_call: .
j_call: TRBJ2-3
clone_size: once
cdr3_nt: TGTGCCAGCAGCTTTGACAGGAGCACAGATACGCAGTATTTT
cdr3_aa: CASSFDRSTDTQYF

v_call: TRBV11-2
d_call: TRBD1
j_call: TRBJ1-3
clone_size: .
cdr3_nt: TGTGCCAGCAGCTTAGGATTCGGGACAGCCGGAAACACCATATATTTT
cdr3_aa: CASSLGFGTAGNTIYF

v_call: TRBV28
d_call: .
j_call: TRBJ2-1
clone_size: .
cdr3_nt: TGTGCCAGCAGTTCAGGCGGGGACAATGAGCAGTTCTTC
cdr3_aa: CASSSGGDNEQFF

v_call: TRBV7-9
d_call: TRBD1
j_call: TRBJ1-2
clone_size: .
cdr3_nt: TGTGCCAGCAGCTTGCTCGGACAGGGCAATGGCTACACCTTC
cdr3_aa: CASSLLGQGNGYTF

v_call: TRBV5-4
d_call: .
j_call: TRBJ2-3
clone_size: .
cdr3_nt: TGTGCCAGCAGCTTAGGCCTCCGCGGAGATACGCAGTATTTT
cdr3_aa: CASSLGLRGDTQYF

v_call: TRBV5-1
d_call: .
j_call: TRBJ2-3
clone_size: .
cdr3_nt: TGCGCCAGCAGCTTGGCCAGGACAGACACAGATACGCAGTATTTT
cdr3_aa: CASSLARTDTDTQYF

v_call: TRBV7-2
d_call: TRBD2
j_call: TRBJ2-3
clone_size: .
cdr3_nt: TGTGCCAGCAGCAAGGGACTAGCGGGGGCCTTCACAGATACGCAGTATTTT
cdr3_aa: CASSKGLAGAFTDTQYF

v_call: TRBV10-3
d_call: .
j_call: TRBJ1-4
clone_size: .
cdr3_nt: TGTGCCATCAGTGAGTCGTGGGGAGATGAAAAACTGTTTTTT
cdr3_aa: CAISESWGDEKLFF

v_call: TRBV9
d_call: .
j_call: TRBJ2-7
clone_size: .
cdr3_nt: TGTGCCAGCAGCGTTGGACATGGAACAATCTACGAGCAGTACTTC
cdr3_aa: CASSVGHGTIYEQYF

v_call: TRBV7-8
d_call: TRBD1
j_call: TRBJ2-7
clone_size: .
cdr3_nt: TGTGCCAGCAGCTTAGACAGGGGGCTAAGAGAGCAGTACTTC
cdr3_aa: CASSLDRGLREQYF

v_call: TRBV29-1
d_call: .
j_call: TRBJ2-7
clone_size: .
cdr3_nt: TGCAGCGTAGTTGGGGGCAGGGAGGGCGAGCAGTACTTC
cdr3_aa: CSVVGGREGEQYF

v_call: TRBV7-2
d_call: .
j_call: TRBJ1-2
clone_size: .
cdr3_nt: TGTGCCAGCAGCTTGGGACTCAACTATGGCTACACCTTC
cdr3_aa: CASSLGLNYGYTF

v_call: TRBV6-2/TRBV6-3
d_call: .
j_call: TRBJ1-1
clone_size: .
cdr3_nt: TGTGCCAGCAGCCCAACTTCCGGGGTCTACACTGAAGCTTTCTTT
cdr3_aa: CASSPTSGVYTEAFF

v_call: TRBV11-2
d_call: TRBD2
j_call: TRBJ2-5
clone_size: .
cdr3_nt: TGTGCCAGCAGCTTAATTGCGGGGGGGCCCGTGGAGACCCAGTACTTC
cdr3_aa: CASSLIAGGPVETQYF

v_call: TRBV6-5
d_call: TRBD1
j_call: TRBJ1-2
clone_size: .
cdr3_nt: TGTGCCAGCAGTCTCAGACAGGGCAATAACTATGGCTACACCTTC
cdr3_aa: CASSLRQGNNYGYTF

v_call: TRBV6-1
d_call: TRBD2
j_call: TRBJ2-3
clone_size: .
cdr3_nt: TGTGCCAGCAGTGCCGTACCTCTAGCGGGGGGCAGGGATACGCAGTATTTT
cdr3_aa: CASSAVPLAGGRDTQYF

v_call: TRBV4-1
d_call: TRBD1
j_call: TRBJ2-1
clone_size: .
cdr3_nt: TGCGCCACCGCCCGGGCAGGGGGATCTAATAGCAATGAGCAGTTCTTC
cdr3_aa: CATARAGGSNSNEQFF

v_call: TRBV4-2
d_call: .
j_call: TRBJ2-1
clone_size: few
cdr3_nt: TGTGCCAGCAGCCAAGATCGAGCAGAGCAGTTCTTC
cdr3_aa: CASSQDRAEQFF

v_call: TRBV5-1
d_call: TRBD2
j_call: TRBJ2-3
clone_size: once
cdr3_nt: TGCGCCAGCAGGCCTATAGCGGGGGCCTCCACAGATACGCAGTATTTT
cdr3_aa: CASRPIAGASTDTQYF

v_call: TRBV5-1
d_call: TRBD2
j_call: TRBJ2-2
clone_size: few
cdr3_nt: TGCGCCAGCAGACCGACTAGCGGGGGCACCGGGGAGCTGTTTTTT
cdr3_aa: CASRPTSGGTGELFF

v_call: TRBV7-9
d_call: .
j_call: TRBJ1-2
clone_size: .
cdr3_nt: TGTGCCAGCAGCTTAGAGGAGTACGGCTACACCTTC
cdr3_aa: CASSLEEYGYTF

v_call: TRBV6-2/TRBV6-3
d_call: .
j_call: TRBJ2-1
clone_size: few
cdr3_nt: TGTGCCAGCAGTTACGAGGCGGGCAATGAGCAGTTCTTC
cdr3_aa: CASSYEAGNEQFF

v_call: TRBV7-9
d_call: TRBD1
j_call: TRBJ1-1
clone_size: .
cdr3_nt: TGTGCCAGCAGCTCGGGACAGAAGATGAACACTGAAGGGGGACGGGCTTTCTTT
cdr3_aa: CASSSGQKMNTEGGRAFF

v_call: TRBV5-1
d_call: .
j_call: TRBJ2-5
clone_size: .
cdr3_nt: TGCGCCAGCAGTCACAATAAAGTGGAGACCCAGTACTTC
cdr3_aa: CASSHNKVETQYF

v_call: TRBV30
d_call: TRBD2
j_call: TRBJ2-5
clone_size: .
cdr3_nt: TGTGCCGGCCGGGGGGTGAAAGAGACCCAGTACTTC
cdr3_aa: CAGRGVKETQYF

v_call: TRBV11-1
d_call: TRBD1
j_call: TRBJ1-2
clone_size: .
cdr3_nt: TGTGCCAGCAGCTCTTCGGACAGGGGGATCTATGGCTACACCTTC
cdr3_aa: CASSSSDRGIYGYTF

v_call: TRBV7-6
d_call: .
j_call: TRBJ1-5
clone_size: .
cdr3_nt: TGTGCCAGCAGCCATCCCAATCAGCCCCAGCATTTT
cdr3_aa: CASSHPNQPQHF

v_call: TRBV6-4
d_call: TRBD2
j_call: TRBJ2-3
clone_size: few
cdr3_nt: TGTGCCAGCAGTATCGAGCGGGGGGATACGCAGTATTTT
cdr3_aa: CASSIERGDTQYF

v_call: TRBV10-2
d_call: TRBD1
j_call: TRBJ2-7
clone_size: .
cdr3_nt: TGCGCCAGCAGTGAGCCGGGACAGACGAGCTCCTACGAGCAGTACTTC
cdr3_aa: CASSEPGQTSSYEQYF

v_call: TRBV5-4
d_call: .
j_call: TRBJ1-6
clone_size: few
cdr3_nt: TGTGCCAGCAGTCCGAGTTACGGGGATTCACCCCTCCACTTT
cdr3_aa: CASSPSYGDSPLHF

v_call: TRBV30
d_call: TRBD2
j_call: TRBJ2-3
clone_size: .
cdr3_nt: TGTGCCTGGGCGGGACTAGGGGGGTGGACAGATACGCAGTATTTT
cdr3_aa: CAWAGLGGWTDTQYF

v_call: TRBV7-8
d_call: .
j_call: TRBJ1-4
clone_size: .
cdr3_nt: TGTGCCAGCAGCCCCGACGCGGATGAAAAACTGTTTTTT
cdr3_aa: CASSPDADEKLFF

v_call: TRBV10-1
d_call: TRBD2
j_call: TRBJ2-5
clone_size: few
cdr3_nt: TGCGCCAGCAGTGCTAGCGGGGGCCCGGAGACCCAGTACTTC
cdr3_aa: CASSASGGPETQYF

v_call: TRBV19
d_call: .
j_call: TRBJ1-2
clone_size: .
cdr3_nt: TGTGCCAGTAGTGCGGAAAACAGGGCCGGAGGCTACACCTTC
cdr3_aa: CASSAENRAGGYTF

v_call: TRBV25-1
d_call: .
j_call: TRBJ1-2
clone_size: .
cdr3_nt: TGTGCCAGCAGTGGCGGTCTTGAGTCCGTGGGCTACACCTTC
cdr3_aa: CASSGGLESVGYTF

v_call: TRBV2
d_call: .
j_call: TRBJ1-5
clone_size: .
cdr3_nt: TGTGCCAGCAGTGGGCAGGTCGTGGGCAATCAGCCCCAGCATTTT
cdr3_aa: CASSGQVVGNQPQHF

v_call: TRBV19
d_call: TRBD1
j_call: TRBJ2-6
clone_size: .
cdr3_nt: TGTGCCAGTAGTAACCCGGGACAGGTTACCTCCCCCTCTGGGGCCAACGTCCTGACTTTC
cdr3_aa: CASSNPGQVTSPSGANVLTF

v_call: TRBV2
d_call: .
j_call: TRBJ1-3
clone_size: .
cdr3_nt: TGTGCCAGCCTCGGAGCAGTGACTATCTCTGGAAACACCATATATTTT
cdr3_aa: CASLGAVTISGNTIYF

v_call: TRBV12-3/TRBV12-4
d_call: .
j_call: TRBJ2-2
clone_size: .
cdr3_nt: TGTGCCAGCAGTTACTCCGACGGGGAGCTGTTTTTT
cdr3_aa: CASSYSDGELFF

v_call: TRBV19
d_call: .
j_call: TRBJ1-1
clone_size: .
cdr3_nt: TGTGCCAGCGGAGTGGTCCGAGACACTGAAGCTTTCTTT
cdr3_aa: CASGVVRDTEAFF

v_call: TRBV7-8
d_call: .
j_call: TRBJ2-5
clone_size: .
cdr3_nt: TGTGCCAGCAGCTTAGAGGGGCGGGAGACCCAGTACTTC
cdr3_aa: CASSLEGRETQYF

v_call: TRBV12-5
d_call: .
j_call: TRBJ1-1
clone_size: .
cdr3_nt: TGTGCTAGTGGTTTCGCTCCCGGCGGAGCTTTCTTT
cdr3_aa: CASGFAPGGAFF

v_call: TRBV30
d_call: TRBD2
j_call: TRBJ2-2
clone_size: .
cdr3_nt: TGTGCCTGGAGTGTGGGGGGGACCGGGGAGCTGTTTTTT
cdr3_aa: CAWSVGGTGELFF

v_call: TRBV29-1
d_call: TRBD1
j_call: TRBJ1-1
clone_size: .
cdr3_nt: TGCAGCGTTGACGACAGGGTGGGAACTGAAGCTTTCTTT
cdr3_aa: CSVDDRVGTEAFF

v_call: TRBV6-2/TRBV6-3
d_call: TRBD1
j_call: TRBJ1-4
clone_size: .
cdr3_nt: TGTGCCAGCAGTCACCCTCGACAGGGTTTGGATGAAAAACTGTTTTTT
cdr3_aa: CASSHPRQGLDEKLFF

v_call: TRBV10-3
d_call: .
j_call: TRBJ1-3
clone_size: .
cdr3_nt: TGTGCCGGGCACCGGGGGGCTCCTGGAAACACCATATATTTT
cdr3_aa: CAGHRGAPGNTIYF

v_call: TRBV6-5
d_call: TRBD2
j_call: TRBJ2-1
clone_size: .
cdr3_nt: TGTGCCAGCAGTTCCCCTAGCGGGGCAAATGAGCAGTTCTTC
cdr3_aa: CASSSPSGANEQFF

v_call: TRBV13
d_call: TRBD1
j_call: TRBJ1-2
clone_size: .
cdr3_nt: TGTGCCAGCAGCTCTGGGCTACCGGGACAGTCTACAAAAGCCTATGGCTACACCTTC
cdr3_aa: CASSSGLPGQSTKAYGYTF

v_call: TRBV6-5
d_call: TRBD2
j_call: TRBJ2-7
clone_size: .
cdr3_nt: TGTGCCAGCAGCCGGGACTACTCCTACGAGCAGTACTTC
cdr3_aa: CASSRDYSYEQYF